These 26 T cell receptor beta chains share one sample of origin, sequenced in a study of blood T cell repertoires in COVID-19. Assay used: immunoSEQ multiplex PCR; TCRdb lists only in-frame clones, some missing. Here the sample spans 180,000 or so clones, 80% to 90% being singletons. The sequenced sample consisted of peripheral blood. The receptors were gathered from a woman aged 55-75 years with COVID-19, enrolled during active disease.

The chain combines TRBV5-1 with TRBJ2-7; possible D gene TRBD2, 6 bases. The CDR3 sequence is 18 residues long. Trimming pared 6 bases from V and 2 bases from J, leaving 27 bases between. Germline V gene data show CDR1 as SGHRS and CDR2 as YFSETQ. The CDR3 loop reads CASTPLGRRASSTYEQYF. The CDR3 coding sequence is TGCGCCAGCACCCCTTTGGGGAGGCGAGCGAGCAGTACCTACGAGCAGTACTTC.

The rearrangement links TRBV19 to TRBJ1-2; TRBD1 matches at 8 bases. Germline-derived CDR1 and CDR2 are LNHDA and SQIVND (reference sequence). V lost 5 bases and J lost 4; bases outside the gene matches: 18. There are 18 residues in the CDR3. The CDR3, as DNA: TGTGCCAGTAGTCCAGATCGACGGACAGGGAGGGGACTCTATGGCTACACCTTC. This gives the protein CASSPDRRTGRGLYGYTF.

This sequence joins TRBV27 and TRBJ1-1; tentative D call: TRBD1 (6 bases). V lost 5 bases and J 1 base, leaving 17 bases between the germline ends. Germline CDR1 and CDR2: MNHEY and SMNVEV (reference sequence). This CDR3 contains 16 residues. CDR3 sequence (DNA): TGTGCCAGCAGTCGTACCCCAGGGGCGGGGAACACTGAAGCTTTCTTT. It yields the protein CASSRTPGAGNTEAFF.

In regard to this clone: The same CDR3 also results from other DNA sequences found in this sample. The genes are TRBV18 and TRBJ2-7; 7 bases line up with TRBD1. Per the germline V gene, CDR1 is KGHSH and CDR2 is LQKENI. This CDR3 spans 15 amino acids. V lost 2 bases to trimming and J lost 0 bases; unmatched junction nucleotides: 4. The CDR3 DNA is TGTGCCAGCTCACCAAGGGCAGGGGGCTCCTACGAGCAGTACTTC. Amino acids: CASSPRAGGSYEQYF.

In this sample, this clone turned up a few times. CDR3 loop: CASSPPSTDTQYF. In nucleotides, the CDR3 is TGTGCCAGCAGCCCCCCGAGCACAGATACGCAGTATTTT. The V and J genes are TRBV9 and TRBJ2-3; D uncertain. Germline-derived CDR1 and CDR2 are SGDLS and YYNGEE. CDR3 size: 13 residues. The V end was cut by 4 bases, the J end by 0 bases, with 6 bases between.

This sequence joins TRBV23-1 and TRBJ2-2, with 7 bases lining up with TRBD1. Being an ORF, TRBV23-1 has a function that is uncertain. The V segment lost 4 bases and the J segment 4 bases; nucleotides outside the gene matches: 9. The CDR3 totals 16 residues. CDR3: CASSPSDRAGTGELFF. DNA for the CDR3: TGCGCCAGCAGTCCATCCGACAGGGCCGGCACCGGGGAGCTGTTTTTT.

V gene TRBV19 combines with J gene TRBJ2-2, with D possibly matching TRBD2 (6 bases). From germline, CDR1 is LNHDA and CDR2 SQIVND (reference sequence). The CDR3 has 16 residues. The ends were cut back, 6 bases at V and 1 base at J, with 15 bases in the middle. CDR3 coding DNA: TGTGCCAGTAGCACCCCTAGACTAGTGAACACCGGGGAGCTGTTTTTT. This translates into CASSTPRLVNTGELFF.

The chain employs TRBV7-9 and TRBJ2-7; D may be TRBD1 (5 bases). Germline V gene lookup returns CDR1 SEHNR and CDR2 FQNEAQ (reference sequence). Trimming pared 5 bases from V and 5 bases from J, leaving 22 bases between. This CDR3 comprises 16 residues. CDR3 in amino acids: CASSPPRAALGHEQYF. CDR3 DNA: TGTGCCAGCAGCCCCCCCAGGGCGGCTTTAGGACACGAGCAGTACTTC.

The V call is TRBV5-4, the J call TRBJ1-4, with D tentatively TRBD1 (5 bases). This CDR3 is 14 amino acids long. Deletions cut 2 bases from V and 10 bases from J, with 15 bases between. Germline V gene lookup returns CDR1 SGHNT and CDR2 YYREEE (reference sequence). CDR3 sequence reads: CASSFKGAQGKLFF. CDR3 bases: TGTGCCAGCAGCTTCAAAGGGGCTCAGGGAAAACTGTTTTTT.

This rearrangement joins TRBV4-1 to TRBJ2-1, with TRBD2 matching over 7 bases. The V segment lost 1 base and the J segment 1 base; nucleotides outside the gene matches: 4. This CDR3 comprises 16 residues. CDR1 is MGHRA, CDR2 YSYEKL, per germline. This chain's CDR3 is CASSQVWEGSYNEQFF. For the CDR3, the DNA is TGCGCCAGCAGCCAAGTGTGGGAGGGGTCCTACAATGAGCAGTTCTTC.

The chain employs TRBV28 and TRBJ2-1, with D possibly being TRBD1 (6 bases). Trimming removed 6 bases at V and 8 bases at J, with 11 bases between. The V gene's germline CDR1 is MDHEN and CDR2 SYDVKM. The CDR3 totals 12 residues. CDR3 sequence (DNA): TGTGCCAGCAGCTCAGGGGTCCATGAGCAGTTCTTC. Translation: CASSSGVHEQFF.

The chain uses TRBV6-5 and TRBJ2-7; 11 bases are shared with TRBD2. Germline V lookup: CDR1 MNHEY, CDR2 SVGAGI. Trimming removed 6 bases from V and 9 bases from J; junction bases left unmatched: 13. The CDR3 is 15 residues long. CDR3 nucleotide sequence: TGTGCCAGCAGCTCGACTAGCGGGGATTATACGAGGCAGTACTTC. This translates into CASSSTSGDYTRQYF.

J is TRBJ2-7 and V is TRBV29-1; maybe TRBD2 (5 bases). Germline CDR1 reads SQVTM; CDR2 reads ANQGSEA. Between the trimmed V and J ends, which lost 4 bases and 5 bases, there was a span of 15 bases. The CDR3 length is 13 residues. The CDR3 nucleotides are TGCAGCGTTGGCAGCCCCGGGGAGAACGAGCAGTACTTC. It codes for CSVGSPGENEQYF.

The chain couples TRBV20-1 to TRBJ2-5, with TRBD2 matching over 7 bases. Germline assignment: CDR1 DFQATT and CDR2 SNEGSKA (reference sequence). The CDR3 totals 14 residues. V was clipped by 3 bases and J by 1 base; unmatched bases: 5. CDR3 amino acids: CSASYGRPQETQYF. The CDR3 coding sequence is TGCAGTGCTAGTTACGGGAGGCCCCAAGAGACCCAGTACTTC.

The DNA for the CDR3 is TGTGCCAGCAGCCAAGACAGGGGCTCGGGGAATGAAAAACTGTTTTTT. Translating it yields CASSQDRGSGNEKLFF. This chain connects TRBV28 to TRBJ1-4, with 8 bases identical to TRBD1. The CDR3 extends over 16 amino acids. The junction had 11 bases not matched to a gene; V was cut back by 6 bases and J by 5 bases. Per the germline V gene, CDR1 is MDHEN and CDR2 is SYDVKM.

The chain carries TRBV2 and TRBJ1-6; the D gene is possibly TRBD1 (6 bases). CDR3 size: 15 residues. Trimming removed 3 bases at V and 5 bases at J, with 11 bases between. Germline loops: CDR1 SNHLY, CDR2 FYNNEI. The CDR3: CASSEVYRDNSPLHF. The CDR3 DNA sequence: TGTGCCAGCAGTGAGGTTTACAGGGATAATTCACCCCTCCACTTT.

The chain carries TRBV5-6 and TRBJ2-7; 10 bases align to TRBD1. The V gene end was trimmed by 1 base and the J gene end by 3 bases; junction bases not matched to a gene: 10. Germline CDR1 SGHDT, CDR2 YYEEEE. The CDR3 loop spans 17 amino acids. CDR3 nucleotides: TGTGCCAGCAGCTTGTCATTGGGTAGGACAGGGGGCTACGAGCAGTACTTC. This gives the protein CASSLSLGRTGGYEQYF. Filled out from reference TRBV5-6 and TRBJ2-7, the complete variable domain reads DAGVTQSPTHLIKTRGQQVTLRCSPKSGHDTVSWYQQALGQGPQFIFQYYEEEERQRGNFPDRFSGHQFPNYSSELNVNALLLGDSALYLCASSLSLGRTGGYEQYFGPGTRLTVT.

The chain has TRBV19 and TRBJ1-5, with TRBD1 as a possible D gene (6 bases). Germline CDR1 and CDR2: LNHDA and SQIVND (reference sequence). With 4 bases removed from V and 0 bases from J, the gap between germline ends came to 13 bases. This CDR3 has 16 amino acids. In DNA form, the CDR3 reads TGTGCCAGTAGTACAGCCTTCAGGGGTAGCAATCAGCCCCAGCATTTT. It translates to CASSTAFRGSNQPQHF.

The chain combines TRBV27 with TRBJ2-2; 10 bases are a match to TRBD2. This CDR3 comprises 16 residues. Germline-derived CDR1 and CDR2 are MNHEY and SMNVEV (reference sequence). Germline trimming cut 2 bases from V and 1 base from J; bases unmatched to any gene: 1. Written as DNA, the CDR3 is TGTGCCAGCAGTTTAGGACTAGCGGTGAACACCGGGGAGCTGTTTTTT. Protein: CASSLGLAVNTGELFF.

This clone came up once. The rearrangement links TRBV12-3 or TRBV12-4 to TRBJ1-1; D might be TRBD1 (5 bases). CDR3 length equals 13 residues. V was trimmed by 3 bases and J by 4 bases, leaving 9 bases between them. The CDR3, as DNA: TGTGCCAGCAGTTTGGGCAGGGCCACTGAAGCTTTCTTT. Encoded protein: CASSLGRATEAFF.

V is TRBV11-3 and J is TRBJ2-7; D remains ambiguous. V dropped 5 bases and J dropped 0 bases, with 11 bases sitting between them. CDR1 SGHNT and CDR2 YENEEA come from the germline V gene. The CDR3 totals 14 residues. In DNA, the CDR3 is TGTGCCAGCAGCCCCAGCGCAGTCTCCTACGAGCAGTACTTC. Translation gives CASSPSAVSYEQYF.

This clone was picked up a small number of times. This chain joins TRBV3-1 (or the pseudogene TRBV3-2) and TRBJ1-6, with D perhaps TRBD1 (5 bases). Germline values: CDR1 LGHDT, CDR2 YNNKEL (reference sequence). Trimming cost V 2 bases and J 6 bases, with 14 bases left between them. This CDR3 is 16 amino acids long. CDR3 amino acids: CASSQRDSRFNSPLHF. The CDR3 region has the DNA TGTGCCAGCAGCCAACGGGACTCGAGATTTAATTCACCCCTCCACTTT.

The rearrangement uses TRBV7-3 and TRBJ2-1, with TRBD2 matching over 11 bases. Germline assignment: CDR1 SGHTA and CDR2 FQGTGA. J lost 9 bases, V lost 3 bases, and 4 bases had no gene match. The CDR3 has 14 residues. This chain's CDR3 is CASSLLAGGSEQFF. In nucleotides, the CDR3 is TGTGCCAGCAGCTTGCTAGCGGGAGGTAGTGAGCAGTTCTTC. Using reference TRBV7-3 and TRBJ2-1 for the parts outside the CDR3, the full variable domain is GAGVSQTPSNKVTEKGKYVELRCDPISGHTALYWYRQSLGQGPEFLIYFQGTGAADDSGLPNDRFFAVRPEGSVSTLKIQRTERGDSAVYLCASSLLAGGSEQFFGPGTRLTVL.

CDR3 sequence reads: CAISVFGGSSYEQYF. DNA of the CDR3: TGTGCCATCAGTGTCTTTGGCGGGAGCTCCTACGAGCAGTACTTC. V and J are TRBV10-3 and TRBJ2-7, with TRBD2 matching 7 bases. This CDR3 is built from 15 residues. The V gene's germline CDR1 is ENHRY and CDR2 SYGVKD. Trimming cost V 4 bases and J 0 bases; bases outside gene matches: 6.

This clone was detected only a few times. This rearrangement joins TRBV12-3 or TRBV12-4 to TRBJ2-3; D might be TRBD1 (6 bases). Trimming pared 6 bases from V and 6 bases from J, leaving 10 bases between. The CDR3 covers 12 residues. The CDR3 DNA follows: TGTGCCAGCAGCCCCAGGGGTGATACGCAGTATTTT. Amino acid sequence: CASSPRGDTQYF.

V gene TRBV27 combines with J gene TRBJ2-1; 7 bases match TRBD1. V lost 0 bases, J lost 6 bases, and 11 bases stayed unmatched. This CDR3 is built from 17 residues. Germline V CDR1 and CDR2: MNHEY, SMNVEV (reference sequence). The CDR3: CASSLSVRTGSINEQFF. Written as DNA, the CDR3 is TGTGCCAGCAGTTTATCGGTCAGGACAGGATCCATCAATGAGCAGTTCTTC.